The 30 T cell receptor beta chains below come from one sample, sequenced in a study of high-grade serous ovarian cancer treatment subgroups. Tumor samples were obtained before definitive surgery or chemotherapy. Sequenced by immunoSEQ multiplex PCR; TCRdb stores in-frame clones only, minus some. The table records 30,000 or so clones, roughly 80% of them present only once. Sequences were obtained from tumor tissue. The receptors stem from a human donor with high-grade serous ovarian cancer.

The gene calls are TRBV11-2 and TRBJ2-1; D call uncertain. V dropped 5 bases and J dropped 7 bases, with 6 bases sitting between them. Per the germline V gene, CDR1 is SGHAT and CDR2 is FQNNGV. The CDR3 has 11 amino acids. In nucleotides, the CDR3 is TGTGCCAGCAGCCGAGTGAATGAGCAGTTCTTC. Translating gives CASSRVNEQFF. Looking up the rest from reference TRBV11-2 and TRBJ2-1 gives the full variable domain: EAGVAQSPRYKIIEKRQSVAFWCNPISGHATLYWYQQILGQGPKLLIQFQNNGVVDDSQLPKDRFSAERLKGVDSTLKIQPAKLEDSAVYLCASSRVNEQFFGPGTRLTVL.

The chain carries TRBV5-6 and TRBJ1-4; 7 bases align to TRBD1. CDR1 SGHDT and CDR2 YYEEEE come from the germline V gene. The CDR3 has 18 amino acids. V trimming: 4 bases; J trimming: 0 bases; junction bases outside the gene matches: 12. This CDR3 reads CASSGPGQEGPTNEKLFF. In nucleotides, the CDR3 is TGTGCCAGCAGCGGCCCCGGACAGGAAGGGCCAACTAATGAAAAACTGTTTTTT.

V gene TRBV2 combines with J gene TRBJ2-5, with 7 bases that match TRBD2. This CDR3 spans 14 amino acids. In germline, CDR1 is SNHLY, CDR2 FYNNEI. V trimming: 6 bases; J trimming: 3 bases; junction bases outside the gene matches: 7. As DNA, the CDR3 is TGTGCCAGCAGCCCCGGACTAGTCGAAGAGACCCAGTACTTC. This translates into CASSPGLVEETQYF.

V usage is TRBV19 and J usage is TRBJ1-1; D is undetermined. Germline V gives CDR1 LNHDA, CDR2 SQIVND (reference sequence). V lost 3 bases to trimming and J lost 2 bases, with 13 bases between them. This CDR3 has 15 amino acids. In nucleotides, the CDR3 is TGTGCCAGTAGTATTTCGGGCGGCAGAAACACTGAAGCTTTCTTT. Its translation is CASSISGGRNTEAFF. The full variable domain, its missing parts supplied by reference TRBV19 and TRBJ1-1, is DGGITQSPKYLFRKEGQNVTLSCEQNLNHDAMYWYRQDPGQGLRLIYYSQIVNDFQKGDIAEGYSVSREKKESFPLTVTSAQKNPTAFYLCASSISGGRNTEAFFGQGTRLTVV.

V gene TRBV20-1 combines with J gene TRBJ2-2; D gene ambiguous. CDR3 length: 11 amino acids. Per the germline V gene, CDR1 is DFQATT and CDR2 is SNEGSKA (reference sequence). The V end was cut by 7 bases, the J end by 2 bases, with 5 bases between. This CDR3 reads CSVLNTGELFF. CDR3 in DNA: TGCAGTGTTCTCAACACCGGGGAGCTGTTTTTT.

The CDR3 sequence is CAWSVRDRGTYEQYF. Here the CDR3 DNA reads TGTGCCTGGAGTGTAAGGGACAGGGGAACCTACGAGCAGTACTTC. V gene TRBV30 combines with J gene TRBJ2-7, with TRBD1 matching over 10 bases. The CDR3 runs 15 residues. The V and J ends lost 0 bases and 2 bases, in that order; junction bases with no gene match: 4. The germline V gene encodes CDR1 GTSNPN and CDR2 SVGIG (reference sequence).

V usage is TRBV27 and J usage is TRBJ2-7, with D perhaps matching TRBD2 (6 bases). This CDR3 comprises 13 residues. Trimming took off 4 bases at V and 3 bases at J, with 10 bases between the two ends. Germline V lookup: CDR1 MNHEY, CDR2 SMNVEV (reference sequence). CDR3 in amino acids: CASSSPRGYEQYF. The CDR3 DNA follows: TGTGCCAGCAGTTCCCCGCGGGGCTACGAGCAGTACTTC.

This CDR3 is CASSESGPYNEQFF. The DNA of the CDR3 is TGCGCCAGCAGTGAGAGCGGGCCCTACAATGAGCAGTTCTTC. This sequence joins TRBV10-2 and TRBJ2-1, with D possibly TRBD2 on 6 matching bases. This CDR3 region has 14 residues. V gave up 2 bases and J gave up 2 bases, with 7 bases separating them. From germline, CDR1 is WSHSY and CDR2 SAAADI.

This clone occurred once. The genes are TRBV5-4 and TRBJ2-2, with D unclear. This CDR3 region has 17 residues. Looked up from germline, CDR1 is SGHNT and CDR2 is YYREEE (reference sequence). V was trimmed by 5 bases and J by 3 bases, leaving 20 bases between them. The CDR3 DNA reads TGTGCCAGCAGTAGTTATTCGGATCGATCGGACACCGGGGAGCTGTTTTTT. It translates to CASSSYSDRSDTGELFF.

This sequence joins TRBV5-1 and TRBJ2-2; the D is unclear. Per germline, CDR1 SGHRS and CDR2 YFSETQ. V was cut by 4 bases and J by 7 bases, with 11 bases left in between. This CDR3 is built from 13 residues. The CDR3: CASSLGPLGELFF. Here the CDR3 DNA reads TGCGCCAGCAGCCTAGGTCCCCTCGGGGAGCTGTTTTTT.

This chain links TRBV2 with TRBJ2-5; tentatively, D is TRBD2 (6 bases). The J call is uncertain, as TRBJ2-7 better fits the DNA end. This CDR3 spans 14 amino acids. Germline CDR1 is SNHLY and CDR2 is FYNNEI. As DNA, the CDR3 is TGTGCCAGCAGGACCTGGGGGGTCGGGGACGAGCAGTACTTC. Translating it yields CASRTWGVGDEQYF.

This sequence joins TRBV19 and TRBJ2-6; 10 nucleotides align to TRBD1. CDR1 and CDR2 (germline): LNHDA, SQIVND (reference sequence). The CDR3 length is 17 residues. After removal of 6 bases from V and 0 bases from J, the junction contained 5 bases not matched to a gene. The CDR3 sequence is CASRPTGGSSGANVLTF. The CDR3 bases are TGTGCCAGTAGACCGACAGGGGGCAGCTCTGGGGCCAACGTCCTGACTTTC.

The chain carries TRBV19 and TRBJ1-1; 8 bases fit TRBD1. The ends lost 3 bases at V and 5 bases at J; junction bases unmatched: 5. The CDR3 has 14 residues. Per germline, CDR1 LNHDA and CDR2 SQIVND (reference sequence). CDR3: CASSIVTGGTEAFF. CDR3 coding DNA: TGTGCCAGTAGTATCGTTACAGGGGGGACTGAAGCTTTCTTT.

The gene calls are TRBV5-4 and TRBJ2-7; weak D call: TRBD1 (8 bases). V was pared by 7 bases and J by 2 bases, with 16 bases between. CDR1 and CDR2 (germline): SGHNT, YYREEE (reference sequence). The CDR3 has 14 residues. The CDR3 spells CASFGGTGAYEQYF. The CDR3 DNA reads TGTGCCAGCTTCGGGGGGACAGGAGCCTACGAGCAGTACTTC.

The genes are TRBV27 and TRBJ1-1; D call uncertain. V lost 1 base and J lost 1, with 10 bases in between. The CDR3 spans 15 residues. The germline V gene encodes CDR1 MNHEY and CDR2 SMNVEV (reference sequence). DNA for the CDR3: TGTGCCAGCAGTTTATTTAAGGGCCAGAACACTGAAGCTTTCTTT. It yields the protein CASSLFKGQNTEAFF.

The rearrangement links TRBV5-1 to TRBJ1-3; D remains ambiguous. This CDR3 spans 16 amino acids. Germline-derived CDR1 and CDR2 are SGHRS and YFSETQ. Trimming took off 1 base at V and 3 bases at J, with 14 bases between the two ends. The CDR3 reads CASSLTPAGNGNTIYF. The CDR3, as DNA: TGCGCCAGCAGCTTGACCCCAGCGGGAAATGGAAACACCATATATTTT.

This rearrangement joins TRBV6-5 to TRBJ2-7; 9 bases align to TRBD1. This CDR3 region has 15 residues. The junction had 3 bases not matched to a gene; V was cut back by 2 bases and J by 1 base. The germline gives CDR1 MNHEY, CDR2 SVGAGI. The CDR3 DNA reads TGTGCCAGCAGTTACATGGGGACAGGGTCCTACGAGCAGTACTTC. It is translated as CASSYMGTGSYEQYF.

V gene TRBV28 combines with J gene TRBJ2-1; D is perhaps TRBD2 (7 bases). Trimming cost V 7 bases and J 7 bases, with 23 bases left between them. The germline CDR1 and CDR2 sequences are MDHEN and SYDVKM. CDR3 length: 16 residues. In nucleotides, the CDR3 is TGTGCCAGCACCTCTTTTTTCGGGGGAGGGGGTAATGAGCAGTTCTTC. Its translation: CASTSFFGGGGNEQFF. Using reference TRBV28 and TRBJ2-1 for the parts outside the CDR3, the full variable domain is DVKVTQSSRYLVKRTGEKVFLECVQDMDHENMFWYRQDPGLGLRLIYFSYDVKMKEKGDIPEGYSVSREKKERFSLILESASTNQTSMYLCASTSFFGGGGNEQFFGPGTRLTVL.

The CDR3 reads CASSLRVGTDTQYF. The DNA of the CDR3 is TGCGCCAGCAGCTTGAGGGTAGGCACAGATACGCAGTATTTT. V is TRBV5-1 and J is TRBJ2-3; D not resolved. The ends were cut back, 1 base at V and 1 base at J, with 7 bases in the middle. Germline V CDR1 and CDR2: SGHRS, YFSETQ. The CDR3 has 14 amino acids. Combining the CDR3 with reference TRBV5-1 and TRBJ2-3 gives the whole variable domain KAGVTQTPRYLIKTRGQQVTLSCSPISGHRSVSWYQQTPGQGLQFLFEYFSETQRNKGNFPGRFSGRQFSNSRSEMNVSTLELGDSALYLCASSLRVGTDTQYFGPGTRLTVL.

The CDR3 spells CASSTGTGNTIYF. In DNA, the CDR3 is TGTGCCAGCAGCACAGGGACTGGAAACACCATATATTTT. The chain recombines TRBV5-4 with TRBJ1-3; possibly TRBD1 for D (6 bases). CDR3 length: 13 residues. Germline CDR1 is SGHNT and CDR2 is YYREEE (reference sequence). Trimming took off 4 bases at V and 2 bases at J, with 7 bases between the two ends.

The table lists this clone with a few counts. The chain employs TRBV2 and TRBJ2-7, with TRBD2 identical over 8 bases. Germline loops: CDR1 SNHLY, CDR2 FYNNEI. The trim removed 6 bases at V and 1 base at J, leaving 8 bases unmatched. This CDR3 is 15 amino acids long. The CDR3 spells CASRRPGLVSYEQYF. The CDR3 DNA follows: TGTGCCAGCAGGAGGCCGGGACTAGTTTCCTACGAGCAGTACTTC.

The CDR3 sequence is CASSLEGGNYGYTF. The DNA of the CDR3 is TGTGCCAGCAGCCTCGAGGGGGGGAACTATGGCTACACCTTC. This sequence joins TRBV5-5 and TRBJ1-2; D is perhaps TRBD1 (6 bases). V was shortened by 4 bases and J by 2 bases, with 12 bases between the two germline ends. The CDR3 runs 14 residues. CDR1 and CDR2 from the germline V gene are SGHKS and YYEKEE (reference sequence).

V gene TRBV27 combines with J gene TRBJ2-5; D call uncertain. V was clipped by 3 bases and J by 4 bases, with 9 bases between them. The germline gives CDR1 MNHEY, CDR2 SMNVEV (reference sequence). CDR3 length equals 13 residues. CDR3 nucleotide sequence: TGTGCCAGCAGTTTCCTAGTGGGAGAGACCCAGTACTTC. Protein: CASSFLVGETQYF.

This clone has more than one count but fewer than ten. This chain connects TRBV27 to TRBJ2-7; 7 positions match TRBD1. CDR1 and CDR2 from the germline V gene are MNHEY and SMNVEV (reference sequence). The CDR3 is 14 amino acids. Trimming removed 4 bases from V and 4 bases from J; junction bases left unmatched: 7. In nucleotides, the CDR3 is TGTGCCAGCAGTTCGACAGGGAGTCGATACGAGCAGTACTTC. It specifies CASSSTGSRYEQYF.

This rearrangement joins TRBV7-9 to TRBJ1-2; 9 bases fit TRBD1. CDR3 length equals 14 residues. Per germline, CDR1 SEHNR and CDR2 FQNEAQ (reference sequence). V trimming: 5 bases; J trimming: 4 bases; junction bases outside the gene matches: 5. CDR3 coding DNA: TGTGCCAGCAGCCAGACAGGGGGTGGCTATGGCTACACCTTC. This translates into CASSQTGGGYGYTF.

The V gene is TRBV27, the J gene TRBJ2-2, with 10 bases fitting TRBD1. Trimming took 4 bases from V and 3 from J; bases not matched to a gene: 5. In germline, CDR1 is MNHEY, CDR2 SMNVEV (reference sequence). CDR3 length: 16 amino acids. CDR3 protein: CASSSPGQGYTGELFF. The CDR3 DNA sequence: TGTGCCAGCAGTTCCCCGGGACAGGGGTACACCGGGGAGCTGTTTTTT.

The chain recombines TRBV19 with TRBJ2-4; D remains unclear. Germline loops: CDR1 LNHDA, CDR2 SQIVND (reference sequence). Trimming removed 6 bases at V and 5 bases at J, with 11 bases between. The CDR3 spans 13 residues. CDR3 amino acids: CASRDAAQNIQYF. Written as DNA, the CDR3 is TGTGCCAGTAGGGACGCCGCCCAAAACATTCAGTACTTC.

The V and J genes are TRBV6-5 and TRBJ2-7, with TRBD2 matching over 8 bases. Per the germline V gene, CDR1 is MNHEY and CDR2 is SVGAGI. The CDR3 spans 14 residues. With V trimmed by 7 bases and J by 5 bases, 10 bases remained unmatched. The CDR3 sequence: CASTLGAGVHEQYF. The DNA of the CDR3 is TGTGCCAGCACCCTCGGAGCGGGAGTACACGAGCAGTACTTC.

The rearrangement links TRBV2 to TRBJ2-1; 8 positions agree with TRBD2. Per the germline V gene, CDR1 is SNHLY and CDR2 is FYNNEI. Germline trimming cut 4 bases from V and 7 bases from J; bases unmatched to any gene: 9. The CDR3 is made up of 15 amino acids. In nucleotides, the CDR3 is TGTGCCAGCAGTGGGCCGGGAGGGCCGGCTAATGAGCAGTTCTTC. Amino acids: CASSGPGGPANEQFF.

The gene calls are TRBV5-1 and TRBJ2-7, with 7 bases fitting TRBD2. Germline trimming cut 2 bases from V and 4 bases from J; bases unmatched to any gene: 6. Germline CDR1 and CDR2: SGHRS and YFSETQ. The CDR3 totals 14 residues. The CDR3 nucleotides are TGCGCCAGCAGCTTCAGCGGGGACCTTTACGAGCAGTACTTC. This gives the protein CASSFSGDLYEQYF.